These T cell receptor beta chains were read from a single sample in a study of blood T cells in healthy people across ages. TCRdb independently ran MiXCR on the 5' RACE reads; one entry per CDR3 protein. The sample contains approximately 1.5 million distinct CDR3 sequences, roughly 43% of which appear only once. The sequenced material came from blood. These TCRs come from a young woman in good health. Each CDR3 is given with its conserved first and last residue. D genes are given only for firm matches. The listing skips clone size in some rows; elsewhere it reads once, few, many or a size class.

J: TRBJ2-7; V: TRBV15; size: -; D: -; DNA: TGTGCCACCAGCAGAGAGGGCGACAAATACTACGAGCAGTACTTC; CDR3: CATSREGDKYYEQYF
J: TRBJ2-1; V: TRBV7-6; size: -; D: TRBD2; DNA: TGTGCCAGCAGCTTATTGACTAGCGGGAAAGGACGGTCCTACAATGAGCAGTTCTTC; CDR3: CASSLLTSGKGRSYNEQFF
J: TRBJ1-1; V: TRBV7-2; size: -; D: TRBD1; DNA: TGTGCCAGCAGCTTAGTGAACACAGGGGTGAACACTGAAGCTTTCTTT; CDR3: CASSLVNTGVNTEAFF
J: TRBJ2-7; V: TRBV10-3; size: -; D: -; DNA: TGTGCCATCAGTGAGTCCGAAAGGTCGCCCTACGAGCAGTACTTC; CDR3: CAISESERSPYEQYF
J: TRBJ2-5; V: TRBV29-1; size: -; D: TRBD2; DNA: TGCAGCGTTGAAGATCCCGCCGCGGGGGGGCAAGAGACCCAGTACTTC; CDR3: CSVEDPAAGGQETQYF
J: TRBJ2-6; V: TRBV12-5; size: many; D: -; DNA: TGTGCTAGTGCCGTGGGGCTACCTGGGGCCAACGTCCTGACTTTC; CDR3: CASAVGLPGANVLTF
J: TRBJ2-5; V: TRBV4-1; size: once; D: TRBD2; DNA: TGCGCCAGCAGCCTTCGGACTAGCGGCGCTAATGAGCAGTACTTC; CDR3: CASSLRTSGANEQYF
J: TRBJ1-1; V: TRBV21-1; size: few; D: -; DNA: TGTGCCAGCAGCAAACCCGACAGGGAGGTTACTGAAGCTTTCTTT; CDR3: CASSKPDREVTEAFF
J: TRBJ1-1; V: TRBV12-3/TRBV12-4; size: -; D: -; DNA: TGTGCCAGCAGTTTAGCAAGTCGCAGGGGAAACACTGAAGCTTTCTTT; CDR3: CASSLASRRGNTEAFF
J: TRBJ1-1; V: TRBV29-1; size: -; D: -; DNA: TGCAGCGCACTGTCGGTTATGAACACTGAAGCTTTCTTT; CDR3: CSALSVMNTEAFF
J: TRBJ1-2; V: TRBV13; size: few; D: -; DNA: TGTGCCAGCAGCAGTGGACCCTGGCTGGTGCCCTTTTATGGCTACACCTTC; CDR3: CASSSGPWLVPFYGYTF
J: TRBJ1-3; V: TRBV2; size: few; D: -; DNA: TGTGCCAGCAGTGCCGTTGGAAACACCATATATTTT; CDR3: CASSAVGNTIYF
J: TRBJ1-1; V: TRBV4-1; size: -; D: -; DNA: TGCGCCAGCAGCCACCAGACAGTAAACACTGAAGCTTTCTTT; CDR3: CASSHQTVNTEAFF
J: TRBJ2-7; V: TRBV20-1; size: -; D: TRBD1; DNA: TGCAGTGCTAGTCCTCCGGGACAGTTCTACGAGCAGTACTTC; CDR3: CSASPPGQFYEQYF
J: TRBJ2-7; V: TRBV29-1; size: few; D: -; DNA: TGCAGCGTCATGGGACCGGGGGAGAAGCAGTACTTC; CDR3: CSVMGPGEKQYF
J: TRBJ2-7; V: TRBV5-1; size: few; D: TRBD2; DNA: TGCGCCAGCAGCTTTTGGACTAGCGGGGGGGATGAGCAGTACTTC; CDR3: CASSFWTSGGDEQYF
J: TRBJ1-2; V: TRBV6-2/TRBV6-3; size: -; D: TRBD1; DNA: TGTGCCAGCAGTTCGGGACAGTGGTATGGCTACACCTTC; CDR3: CASSSGQWYGYTF
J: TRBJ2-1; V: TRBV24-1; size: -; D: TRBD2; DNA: TGTGCCACCAGTGATTTTCGAGCGGGATACAATGAGCAGTTCTTC; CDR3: CATSDFRAGYNEQFF
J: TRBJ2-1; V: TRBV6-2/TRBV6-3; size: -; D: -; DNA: TGTGCCAGCAGACCTACGTGGAGGCCGCCCTACAATGAGCAGTTCTTC; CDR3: CASRPTWRPPYNEQFF
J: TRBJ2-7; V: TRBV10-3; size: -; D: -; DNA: TGTGCCACTTTGGGATCTTCAGGGGACTACGAGCAGTACTTC; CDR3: CATLGSSGDYEQYF
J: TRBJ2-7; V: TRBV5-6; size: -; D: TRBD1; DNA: TGTGCCAGCAGCAATTCCGGGACAGGGGTTCTGGGGGAGCAGTACTTC; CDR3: CASSNSGTGVLGEQYF
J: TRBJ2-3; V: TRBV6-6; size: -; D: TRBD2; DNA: TGTGCCAGCAGTTTGGCTAGCGGTGGAGCAGATACGCAGTATTTT; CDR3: CASSLASGGADTQYF
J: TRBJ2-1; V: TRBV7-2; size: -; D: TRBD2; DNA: TGTGCCAGCAACCGACTGGGACTAGCGGAATACAATGAGCAGTTCTTC; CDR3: CASNRLGLAEYNEQFF
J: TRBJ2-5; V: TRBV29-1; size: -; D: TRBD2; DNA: TGCAGCGTTGGCCAGGGACTAAAAGAGACCCAGTACTTC; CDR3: CSVGQGLKETQYF
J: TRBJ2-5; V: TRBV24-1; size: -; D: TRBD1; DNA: TGTGCCACCAGTGCCGGGACAGGGAGAACCGAGACCCAGTACTTC; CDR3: CATSAGTGRTETQYF